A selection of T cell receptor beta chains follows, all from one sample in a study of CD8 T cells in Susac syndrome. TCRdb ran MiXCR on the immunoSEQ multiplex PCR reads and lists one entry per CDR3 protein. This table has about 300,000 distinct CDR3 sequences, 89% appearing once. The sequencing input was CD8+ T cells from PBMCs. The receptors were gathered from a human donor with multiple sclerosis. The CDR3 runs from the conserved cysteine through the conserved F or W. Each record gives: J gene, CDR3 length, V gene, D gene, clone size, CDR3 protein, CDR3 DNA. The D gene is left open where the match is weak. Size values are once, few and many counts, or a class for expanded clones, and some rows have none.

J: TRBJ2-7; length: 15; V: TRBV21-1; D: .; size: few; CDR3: CASSNVGLAGPEQYF; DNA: TGTGCCAGCAGCAACGTCGGACTAGCGGGGCCAGAGCAGTACTTC
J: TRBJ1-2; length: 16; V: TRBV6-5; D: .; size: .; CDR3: CASSYLSLQGSYGYTF; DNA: TGTGCCAGCAGTTATCTCTCACTCCAGGGGAGCTATGGCTACACCTTC
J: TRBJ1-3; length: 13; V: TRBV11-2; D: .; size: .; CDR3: CASSRGIADTIYF; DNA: TGTGCCAGCAGCCGCGGGATAGCGGACACCATATATTTT
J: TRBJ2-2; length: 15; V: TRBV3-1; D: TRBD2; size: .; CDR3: CASRSSGGITGELFF; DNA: TGTGCCAGCAGATCTAGCGGGGGCATAACCGGGGAGCTGTTTTTT
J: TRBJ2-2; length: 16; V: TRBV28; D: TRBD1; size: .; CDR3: CASSLSDRAFTGELFF; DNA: TGTGCCAGCAGTTTATCGGACAGGGCTTTCACCGGGGAGCTGTTTTTT
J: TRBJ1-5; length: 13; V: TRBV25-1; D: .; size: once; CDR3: CASSLPEGGPQHF; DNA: TGTGCCAGCAGTCTCCCCGAAGGAGGGCCCCAGCATTTT
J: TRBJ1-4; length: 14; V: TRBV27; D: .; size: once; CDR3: CASSRTGLSEKLFF; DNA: TGTGCCAGCAGCAGAACAGGGTTAAGCGAAAAACTGTTTTTT
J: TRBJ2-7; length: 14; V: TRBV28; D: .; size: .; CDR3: CASSDHRETDEQYF; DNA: TGTGCCAGCAGTGATCACCGGGAAACGGACGAGCAGTACTTC
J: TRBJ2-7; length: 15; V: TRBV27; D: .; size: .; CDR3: CASSSFLSGGYEQYF; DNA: TGTGCCAGCAGTTCCTTCCTATCCGGGGGCTACGAGCAGTACTTC
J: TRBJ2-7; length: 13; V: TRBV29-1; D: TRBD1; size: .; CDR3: CSVLWTGDYEQYF; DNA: TGCAGCGTTTTGTGGACAGGGGACTACGAGCAGTACTTC
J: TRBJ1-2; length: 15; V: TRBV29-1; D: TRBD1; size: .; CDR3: CSVEDQDSGGYGYTF; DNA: TGCAGCGTTGAAGATCAGGATTCAGGGGGCTATGGCTACACCTTC
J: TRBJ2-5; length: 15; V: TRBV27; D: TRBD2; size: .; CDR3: CASSLGGRPQETQYF; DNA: TGTGCCAGCAGTCTGGGAGGGAGGCCGCAAGAGACCCAGTACTTC
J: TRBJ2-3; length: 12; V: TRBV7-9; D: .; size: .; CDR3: CASSERADTQYF; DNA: TGTGCCAGCAGCGAGCGTGCAGATACGCAGTATTTT
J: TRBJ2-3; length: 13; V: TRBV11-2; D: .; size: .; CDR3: CASRGPSTDTQYF; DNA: TGTGCCAGCAGGGGTCCCTCGACAGATACGCAGTATTTT
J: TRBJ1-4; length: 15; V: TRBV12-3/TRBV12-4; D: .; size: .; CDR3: CASTDRRRVFQKLFF; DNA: TGTGCCAGCACCGATCGACGACGCGTTTTCCAAAAACTGTTTTTT
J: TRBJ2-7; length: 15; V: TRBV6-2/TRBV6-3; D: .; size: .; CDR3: CASSPLEGAVDEQYF; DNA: TGTGCCAGCAGCCCTCTGGAGGGGGCCGTCGACGAGCAGTACTTC
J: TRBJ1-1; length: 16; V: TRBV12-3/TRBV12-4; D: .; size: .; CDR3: CASSTGFDRLNTEAFF; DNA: TGTGCCAGCAGTACGGGGTTCGACAGATTGAACACTGAAGCTTTCTTT
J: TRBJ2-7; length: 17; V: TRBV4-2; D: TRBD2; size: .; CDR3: CASSPGLAGGPPYEQYF; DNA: TGTGCCAGCAGCCCTGGGCTAGCGGGGGGGCCTCCCTACGAGCAGTACTTC
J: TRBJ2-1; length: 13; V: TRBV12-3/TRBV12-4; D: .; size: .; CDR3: CASSFRGYGEQFF; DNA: TGTGCCAGCAGTTTCCGGGGCTACGGTGAGCAGTTCTTC
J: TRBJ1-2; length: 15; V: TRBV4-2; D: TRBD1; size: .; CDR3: CASSQDLGTAYGYTF; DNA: TGTGCCAGCAGCCAAGATCTTGGGACAGCTTATGGCTACACCTTC
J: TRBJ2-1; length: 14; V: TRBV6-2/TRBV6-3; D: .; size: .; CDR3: CASSYTPLRNEQFF; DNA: TGTGCCAGCAGTTACACCCCCCTTCGGAATGAGCAGTTCTTC
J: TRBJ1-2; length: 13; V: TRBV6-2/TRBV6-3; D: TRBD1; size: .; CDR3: CASSWGQYYGYTF; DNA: TGTGCCAGCAGTTGGGGACAGTACTATGGCTACACCTTC
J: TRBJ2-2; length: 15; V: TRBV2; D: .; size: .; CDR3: CAILTQGIHTGELFF; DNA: TGTGCCATCCTAACACAAGGGATCCACACCGGGGAGCTGTTTTTT
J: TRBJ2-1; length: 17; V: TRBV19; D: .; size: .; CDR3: CASSIQITGNPYNEQFF; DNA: TGTGCCAGTAGTATCCAAATTACAGGGAACCCCTACAATGAGCAGTTCTTC
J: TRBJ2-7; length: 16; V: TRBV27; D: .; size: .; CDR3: CASSFVSVNPLYEQYF; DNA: TGTGCCAGCAGTTTTGTTAGCGTAAACCCTCTCTACGAGCAGTACTTC
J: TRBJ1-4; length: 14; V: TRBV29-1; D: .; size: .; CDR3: CSVEDLGSNEKLFF; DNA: TGCAGCGTTGAAGATCTCGGGTCCAATGAAAAACTGTTTTTT
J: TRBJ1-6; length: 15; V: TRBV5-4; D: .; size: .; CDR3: CASSLRTVFNSPLHF; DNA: TGTGCCAGCAGCCTTAGGACAGTTTTTAATTCACCCCTCCACTTT
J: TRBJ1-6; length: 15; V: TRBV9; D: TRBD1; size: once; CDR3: CASSSRTGGGSPLHF; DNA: TGTGCCAGCAGCTCCCGGACAGGGGGCGGTTCACCCCTCCACTTT
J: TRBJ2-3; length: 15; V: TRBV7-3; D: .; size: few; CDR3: CASSLGTGSTDTQYF; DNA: TGTGCCAGCAGCTTAGGCACAGGCAGCACAGATACGCAGTATTTT
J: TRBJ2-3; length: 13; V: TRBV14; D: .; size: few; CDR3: CASSQPGTDTQYF; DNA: TGTGCCAGCAGCCAACCAGGCACAGATACGCAGTATTTT
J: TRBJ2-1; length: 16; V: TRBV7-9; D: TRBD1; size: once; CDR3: CASSLGAGGYVNEQFF; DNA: TGTGCCAGCAGCTTAGGCGCAGGGGGCTATGTCAATGAGCAGTTCTTC
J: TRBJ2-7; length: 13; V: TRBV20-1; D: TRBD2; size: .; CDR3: CSAPKREFVEQYF; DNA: TGCAGTGCCCCCAAGCGGGAGTTTGTCGAGCAGTACTTC